These 2 T cell receptor beta chains were sequenced from one sample in a study of blood T cell repertoires in COVID-19. Assay: immunoSEQ multiplex PCR; the TCRdb copy retains only in-frame clones and omits some. Of 250,000 to 350,000 clones listed, 88% were seen once; the top ten hold approximately 1%. The specimen was PBMCs or T cells enriched from blood (not recorded which). Receptors originate from a woman in her twenties or thirties who had recovered from COVID-19.

V usage is TRBV6-5 and J usage is TRBJ2-2; D unresolved. CDR1 is MNHEY and CDR2 is SVGAGI in the germline V gene. V lost 6 bases, J lost 3 bases, and 14 bases lay in between. This CDR3 comprises 15 residues. CDR3 nucleotide sequence: TGTGCCAGCAGCCTAAACCGTCGATACACCGGGGAGCTGTTTTTT. It yields the protein CASSLNRRYTGELFF.

The rearrangement uses TRBV29-1 and TRBJ2-1; D possibly corresponds to TRBD2 (7 bases). Trimming removed 6 bases at V and 8 bases at J, with 20 bases between. Germline values: CDR1 SQVTM, CDR2 ANQGSEA. CDR3 length: 14 amino acids. CDR3 nucleotide sequence: TGCAGCGTATACAGGGTAGGGAGGGACCATGAGCAGTTCTTC. Protein: CSVYRVGRDHEQFF.